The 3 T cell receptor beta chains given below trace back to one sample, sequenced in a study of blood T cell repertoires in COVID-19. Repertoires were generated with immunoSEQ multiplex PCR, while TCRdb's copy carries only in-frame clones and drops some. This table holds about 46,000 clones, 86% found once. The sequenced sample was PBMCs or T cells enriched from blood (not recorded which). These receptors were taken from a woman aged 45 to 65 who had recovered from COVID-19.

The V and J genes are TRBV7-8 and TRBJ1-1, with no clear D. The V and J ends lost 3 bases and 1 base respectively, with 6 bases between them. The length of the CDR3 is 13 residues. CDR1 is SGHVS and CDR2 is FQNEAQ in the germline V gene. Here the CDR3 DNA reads TGTGCCAGCAGCTTTTTACAGAACACTGAAGCTTTCTTT. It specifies CASSFLQNTEAFF. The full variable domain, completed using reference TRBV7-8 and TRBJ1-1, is GAGVSQSPRYKVAKRGQDVALRCDPISGHVSLFWYQQALGQGPEFLTYFQNEAQLDKSGLPSDRFFAERPEGSVSTLKIQRTQQEDSAVYLCASSFLQNTEAFFGQGTRLTVV.

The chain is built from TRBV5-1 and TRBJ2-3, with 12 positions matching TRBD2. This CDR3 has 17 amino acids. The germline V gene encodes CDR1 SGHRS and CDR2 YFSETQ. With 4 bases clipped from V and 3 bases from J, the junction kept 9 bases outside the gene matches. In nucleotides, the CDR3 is TGCGCCAGCAGCCCAGCGACTAGCGGGGGACGAACAGATACGCAGTATTTT. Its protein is CASSPATSGGRTDTQYF.

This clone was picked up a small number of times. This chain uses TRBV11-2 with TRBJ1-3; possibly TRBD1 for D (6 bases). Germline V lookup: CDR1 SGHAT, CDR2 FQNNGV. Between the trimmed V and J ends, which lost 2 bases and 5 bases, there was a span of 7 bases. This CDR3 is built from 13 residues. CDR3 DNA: TGTGCCAGCAGCTTACAGGGGCGAAACACCATATATTTT. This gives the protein CASSLQGRNTIYF.